This T cell receptor beta chain was sequenced in a study of cytotoxic CD8 clonotypes in ibrutinib-treated CLL. Regarding the study as a whole: On treatment, the uncommon public clonotypes contracted or remained stable. The study found baseline clonality above age-matched healthy donors, tracking circulating CD8+ T-cell counts.

Genomic DNA (about 2 micrograms) was obtained from cryopreserved PBMCs for construction of TCR beta libraries. CDR3 length equals 12 residues. V was cut by 5 bases and J by 5 bases, with 8 bases left in between. From germline, CDR1 is SGHTA and CDR2 FQGTGA. Sequencing used immunoSEQ multiplex PCR; TCRdb keeps in-frame clones, though not all of them. The sample shows some 92,000 clones, over 60% of them seen only once. Turning to this clone: Antigen: not known.

This sequence was found in a human donor with chronic lymphocytic leukemia. The chain carries TRBV7-3 and TRBJ2-3, with a tentative D call TRBD2 (5 bases). The starting material was PBMCs, obtained after 24 months of ibrutinib treatment. The CDR3 spells CASSEGGDTQYF. The DNA of the CDR3 is TGTGCCAGCAGCGAAGGAGGAGATACGCAGTATTTT. Based on the CDR3 plus reference TRBV7-3 and TRBJ2-3, the full variable domain is GAGVSQTPSNKVTEKGKYVELRCDPISGHTALYWYRQSLGQGPEFLIYFQGTGAADDSGLPNDRFFAVRPEGSVSTLKIQRTERGDSAVYLCASSEGGDTQYFGPGTRLTVL.